Presented here are 31 T cell receptor beta chains from one specimen sequenced in a study of shared clonotypes between healthy human individuals. It was CD45RO-negative cells, positively selected for CCR7, that made up naive CD8 cells, with terminally differentiated effector memory CD45RA+ cells excluded. Clones were sequenced by immunoSEQ multiplex PCR, and TCRdb holds only the in-frame ones, with some missing. The sample consists of more than 2 million clones, about 95% of them appearing once. The sequencing input was naive CD8+ T cells sorted from blood. The receptor source for this set is a man younger than 30 in good health.

V and J are TRBV7-6 and TRBJ1-5; D uncertain. Between the trimmed V and J ends, which lost 5 bases and 3 bases, there was a span of 11 bases. The length of the CDR3 is 14 residues. The V gene's germline CDR1 is SGHVS and CDR2 FNYEAQ. The DNA for the CDR3 is TGTGCCAGCAGCCGACTCGGATCCAATCAGCCCCAGCATTTT. This encodes CASSRLGSNQPQHF.

The chain is built from TRBV5-1 and TRBJ2-1; no definite D call. Germline CDR1 SGHRS, CDR2 YFSETQ. Trimming cost V 2 bases and J 7 bases, with 16 bases left between them. The CDR3 has 15 amino acids. The CDR3 loop reads CASSFGVVWDNEQFF. For the CDR3, the DNA is TGCGCCAGCAGCTTTGGGGTTGTATGGGATAATGAGCAGTTCTTC.

V is TRBV4-1 and J is TRBJ2-7; unclear D gene. V lost 1 base and J lost 1, with 14 bases in between. The germline V gene has CDR1 MGHRA and CDR2 YSYEKL. The CDR3 spans 16 residues. CDR3 DNA sequence: TGCGCCAGCAGCCAAGTTAGCAACACAGAGTCCTACGAGCAGTACTTC. Its translation: CASSQVSNTESYEQYF.

The count of this clone is one. V is TRBV6-1 and J is TRBJ1-4; possibly TRBD1 for D (6 bases). CDR1 and CDR2 (germline): MNHNS, SASEGT. CDR3 length: 15 amino acids. V lost 3 bases and J lost 7, with 15 bases in between. As DNA, the CDR3 is TGTGCCAGCAGTGACTCTGGACAGCCTACTGAAAAACTGTTTTTT. This encodes CASSDSGQPTEKLFF.

This clone was detected only once. This rearrangement joins TRBV6-5 to TRBJ2-2, with D uncertain. The germline V and J ends were trimmed by 2 bases and 5 bases, with 6 bases remaining between them. Per the germline V gene, CDR1 is MNHEY and CDR2 is SVGAGI. The CDR3 extends over 13 amino acids. As DNA, the CDR3 is TGTGCCAGCAGTTACATGCAAACCGGGGAGCTGTTTTTT. Translated, it gives CASSYMQTGELFF.

This sequence joins TRBV5-8 and TRBJ2-1; 12 bases are a match to TRBD2. The CDR3 has 14 residues. After removal of 0 bases from V and 10 bases from J, the junction contained 2 bases not matched to a gene. Germline V gene lookup returns CDR1 SGHTS and CDR2 YDEGEE. CDR3 nucleotide sequence: TGTGCCAGCAGCTTGGGGACTAGCGGGATGGAGCAGTTCTTC. The encoded protein is CASSLGTSGMEQFF.

V usage is TRBV28 and J usage is TRBJ2-5, with 9 positions matching TRBD2. Trimming took 2 bases from V and 1 from J; bases not matched to a gene: 5. The CDR3 sequence is 16 residues long. Germline values: CDR1 MDHEN, CDR2 SYDVKM. CDR3 sequence reads: CASSLTAGGPQETQYF. In DNA, the CDR3 is TGTGCCAGCAGTTTAACGGCGGGGGGGCCCCAAGAGACCCAGTACTTC.

Regarding this clone: This same CDR3 is encoded by further DNA sequences in the sample. The CDR3 DNA reads as TGCGCCAGCAGCTTCAGCGGAAACACTGAAGCTTTCTTT. This translates into CASSFSGNTEAFF. This chain uses TRBV5-1 with TRBJ1-1; D not resolved. This CDR3 comprises 13 residues. Germline V gene lookup returns CDR1 SGHRS and CDR2 YFSETQ. V was clipped by 2 bases and J by 2 bases, with 7 bases between them.

In its sample, this clone was seen once. Distinct nucleotide sequences in the sample also encode this CDR3. The V and J genes are TRBV4-3 and TRBJ2-5, with D unclear. The V gene's germline CDR1 is LGHNA and CDR2 YSLEER. Trimming left V 1 base short and J 4 bases short, with 7 bases between. The length of the CDR3 is 13 residues. In DNA, the CDR3 is TGCGCCAGCAGCCAAGTTCTCGGAGAGACCCAGTACTTC. Encoded protein: CASSQVLGETQYF.

The chain links TRBV21-1 to TRBJ2-7; TRBD2, the table's D call, was not compared with the DNA. TRBV21-1 is a documented pseudogene. There are 16 residues in the CDR3. The CDR3 spells CASSIPPSGSYIVQYF. The CDR3 coding sequence is TGTGCCAGCAGCATCCCCCCTAGCGGGAGTTATATTGTGCAGTACTTC.

V usage is TRBV11-3 and J usage is TRBJ2-3; no clear D gene. The CDR3 is 14 residues long. The germline V gene encodes CDR1 SGHNT and CDR2 YENEEA. Between the trimmed V and J ends, which lost 1 base and 2 bases, there was a span of 7 bases. CDR3 DNA: TGTGCCAGCAGCTTAGTAGGCAACACAGATACGCAGTATTTT. It codes for CASSLVGNTDTQYF.

The chain joins TRBV6-1 to TRBJ1-4; the D gene is possibly TRBD1 (5 bases). Germline values: CDR1 MNHNS, CDR2 SASEGT. V lost 2 bases and J lost 13, with 11 bases in between. The CDR3 covers 12 residues. The CDR3 DNA follows: TGTGCCAGCAGTGAATATGGGGGTGGACTGTTTTTT. The encoded protein is CASSEYGGGLFF.

The rearrangement joins TRBV11-2 to TRBJ2-3; D possibly corresponds to TRBD2 (6 bases). The CDR3 runs to 18 residues. V lost 2 bases and J lost 0, with 18 bases in between. Germline loops: CDR1 SGHAT, CDR2 FQNNGV. The CDR3: CASSLLTRVYYSTDTQYF. In nucleotides, the CDR3 is TGTGCCAGCAGCTTACTGACTAGAGTTTATTATAGCACAGATACGCAGTATTTT.

With regard to this clone: Other DNA sequences in this specimen translate into the identical CDR3. J is TRBJ2-2 and V is TRBV30; perhaps TRBD2 as D (6 bases). Trimming shortened V by 5 bases and J by 6 bases, and 7 bases separated the two germline ends. This CDR3 has 11 amino acids. CDR1 and CDR2 (germline): GTSNPN, SVGIG (reference sequence). Here the CDR3 DNA reads TGTGCCTGGGGGGACTCCGGGGAGCTGTTTTTT. Its translation: CAWGDSGELFF.

This clone was seen only a few times. The V call is TRBV20-1, the J call TRBJ2-7; D not resolved. Germline V CDR1 and CDR2: DFQATT, SNEGSKA (reference sequence). Trimming cost V 7 bases and J 2 bases, with 9 bases left between them. The CDR3 sequence is 11 residues long. CDR3 bases: TGCAGTGGGGGTACCACCTACGAGCAGTACTTC. Amino acids: CSGGTTYEQYF.

V is TRBV13 and J is TRBJ1-1; 7 bases are shared with TRBD1. The V gene end was trimmed by 1 base and the J gene end by 6 bases; junction bases not matched to a gene: 2. This CDR3 has 13 residues. CDR1 PRHDT and CDR2 FYEKMQ come from the germline V gene (reference sequence). CDR3 sequence: CASSLEGAPEAFF. For the CDR3, the DNA is TGTGCCAGCAGCTTAGAGGGGGCGCCTGAAGCTTTCTTT.

J is TRBJ2-2 and V is TRBV10-3, with TRBD1 matching 9 bases. Looked up from germline, CDR1 is ENHRY and CDR2 is SYGVKD. The length of the CDR3 is 14 residues. V dropped 10 bases and J dropped 5; count of bases not matched to a gene: 8. This CDR3 is CATPGTGLTGELFF. The CDR3, as DNA: TGTGCCACCCCTGGGACAGGGCTAACCGGGGAGCTGTTTTTT.

The rearrangement joins TRBV9 to TRBJ2-2, with D perhaps being TRBD1 or TRBD2 (5 bases each). The CDR3 runs to 14 residues. V was shortened by 1 base and J by 6 bases, with 10 bases between the two germline ends. Per the germline V gene, CDR1 is SGDLS and CDR2 is YYNGEE. CDR3 loop: CASSVLRDPGELFF. As DNA, the CDR3 is TGTGCCAGCAGCGTATTAAGGGACCCCGGGGAGCTGTTTTTT.

The genes are TRBV5-5 and TRBJ2-7; tentative D call: TRBD2 (5 bases). V was clipped by 4 bases and J by 2 bases, with 16 bases between them. This CDR3 is 15 amino acids long. CDR1 is SGHKS and CDR2 is YYEKEE in the germline V gene (reference sequence). This CDR3 is CASSLAGSPAYEQYF. DNA of the CDR3: TGTGCCAGCAGCCTGGCGGGCAGTCCTGCCTACGAGCAGTACTTC.

The chain carries TRBV30 and TRBJ2-2; 10 bases are shared with TRBD2. CDR1 GTSNPN and CDR2 SVGIG come from the germline V gene (reference sequence). This CDR3 has 16 residues. The ends lost 1 base at V and 7 bases at J; junction bases unmatched: 9. The CDR3 nucleotides read TGTGCCTGGAGTGATCCTAGCGGGAGTAGATTCGGGGAGCTGTTTTTT. Its translation: CAWSDPSGSRFGELFF.

The J gene is TRBJ1-1, the V gene TRBV28, with D uncertain. V lost 1 base and J lost 0, with 9 bases in between. The CDR3 contains 15 residues. CDR1 is MDHEN, CDR2 SYDVKM, per germline. The CDR3 is CASSLSVSMNTEAFF. The CDR3 nucleotides read TGTGCCAGCAGTTTATCTGTCAGTATGAACACTGAAGCTTTCTTT. Together with reference TRBV28 and TRBJ1-1, the CDR3 gives the full variable domain: DVKVTQSSRYLVKRTGEKVFLECVQDMDHENMFWYRQDPGLGLRLIYFSYDVKMKEKGDIPEGYSVSREKKERFSLILESASTNQTSMYLCASSLSVSMNTEAFFGQGTRLTVV.

The gene calls are TRBV28 and TRBJ1-1; TRBD1 is a possible D gene (5 bases). Germline CDR1 MDHEN, CDR2 SYDVKM. Trimming shortened V by 5 bases and J by 4 bases, and 11 bases separated the two germline ends. The CDR3 runs to 13 residues. The chain's CDR3 is CASSVQGATEAFF. CDR3 nucleotides: TGTGCCAGCAGTGTGCAGGGTGCCACTGAAGCTTTCTTT.

V and J are TRBV27 and TRBJ2-1; 7 positions agree with TRBD1. This CDR3 has 13 amino acids. The trim removed 10 bases at V and 5 bases at J, leaving 8 bases unmatched. Germline V CDR1 and CDR2: MNHEY, SMNVEV (reference sequence). CDR3 DNA sequence: TGTGCCACACAGGGGATGAGTGACAATGAGCAGTTCTTC. This codes for CATQGMSDNEQFF.

The sample holds one count of this clone. The chain combines TRBV28 with TRBJ1-1; D gene unclear. V was clipped by 8 bases and J by 1 base, with 17 bases between them. Germline CDR1 MDHEN, CDR2 SYDVKM. The CDR3 spans 15 residues. CDR3 in amino acids: CASETLAEGNTEAFF. In DNA form, the CDR3 reads TGTGCCAGCGAGACCTTGGCAGAAGGGAACACTGAAGCTTTCTTT.

This chain joins TRBV6-1 and TRBJ2-7, with 7 bases that match TRBD1. The germline CDR1 and CDR2 sequences are MNHNS and SASEGT. The CDR3 consists of 14 residues. The V and J ends lost 1 base and 3 bases, in that order; junction bases with no gene match: 3. The CDR3 sequence is CASSEGQGYYEQYF. Written as DNA, the CDR3 is TGTGCCAGCAGTGAAGGACAGGGTTACTACGAGCAGTACTTC.

The rearrangement links TRBV5-1 to TRBJ2-1; D possibly corresponds to TRBD2 (5 bases). V lost 4 bases to trimming and J lost 5 bases, with 19 bases between them. The CDR3 contains 16 residues. Germline V CDR1 and CDR2: SGHRS, YFSETQ. This chain's CDR3 is CASSIWGGSSHNEQFF. For the CDR3, the DNA is TGCGCCAGCAGCATTTGGGGTGGGAGTTCCCACAATGAGCAGTTCTTC.

This rearrangement joins TRBV27 to TRBJ2-7; 8 bases map to TRBD2. J gave up 2 bases and V 10 bases, and 7 bases lay outside the gene matches. This CDR3 comprises 13 residues. Germline values: CDR1 MNHEY, CDR2 SMNVEV (reference sequence). The CDR3 region is CAKNSGIAYEQYF. The CDR3 DNA is TGTGCCAAGAATAGCGGGATTGCCTACGAGCAGTACTTC.

This clone was seen once. The V and J genes are TRBV5-1 and TRBJ2-7; TRBD2 aligns across 7 bases. Germline V gene data show CDR1 as SGHRS and CDR2 as YFSETQ. The CDR3 runs 14 residues. V lost 7 bases, J lost 3 bases, and 10 bases stayed unmatched. As DNA, the CDR3 is TGCGCCAGCGGGCCGGGAGGTTTAGGCTACGAGCAGTACTTC. Protein: CASGPGGLGYEQYF.

CDR3 sequence: CASSLLAGGRSEQFF. CDR3 coding DNA: TGTGCCAGCAGCTTACTAGCGGGGGGGCGCAGTGAGCAGTTCTTC. The J gene is TRBJ2-1, the V gene TRBV7-3, with TRBD2 matching 12 bases. Germline V lookup: CDR1 SGHTA, CDR2 FQGTGA. J lost 9 bases, V lost 2 bases, and 5 bases had no gene match. The CDR3 is 15 amino acids.

The CDR3 here is CASSLPRASGDNEQFF. As DNA, the CDR3 is TGTGCCAGCAGTTTACCCCGGGCTAGCGGAGATAATGAGCAGTTCTTC. This chain links TRBV28 with TRBJ2-1; 7 bases agree with TRBD2. The germline gives CDR1 MDHEN, CDR2 SYDVKM. The CDR3 is 16 amino acids. Germline trimming cut 2 bases from V and 7 bases from J; bases unmatched to any gene: 11.

The chain has TRBV13 and TRBJ1-1; the D gene is possibly TRBD1 (5 bases). V gave up 4 bases and J gave up 6 bases, with 9 bases separating them. The CDR3 loop spans 12 amino acids. Germline CDR1 PRHDT, CDR2 FYEKMQ (reference sequence). The CDR3 region is CASSSGFPEAFF. Here the CDR3 DNA reads TGTGCCAGCAGCTCAGGGTTCCCTGAAGCTTTCTTT.